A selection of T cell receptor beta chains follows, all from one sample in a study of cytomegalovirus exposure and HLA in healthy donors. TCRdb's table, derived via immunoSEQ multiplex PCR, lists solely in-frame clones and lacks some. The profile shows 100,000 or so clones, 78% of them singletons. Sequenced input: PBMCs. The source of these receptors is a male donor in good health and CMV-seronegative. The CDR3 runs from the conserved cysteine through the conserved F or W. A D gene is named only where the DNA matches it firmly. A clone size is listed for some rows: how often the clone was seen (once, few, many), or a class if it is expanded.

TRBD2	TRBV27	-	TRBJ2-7	CASTPLAGDEQYF	TGTGCCAGCACCCCACTAGCGGGAGACGAGCAGTACTTC
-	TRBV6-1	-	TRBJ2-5	CASSENEAQYF	TGTGCCAGCAGTGAAAATGAGGCCCAGTACTTC
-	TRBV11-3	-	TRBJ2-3	CASSFSGNRDTQYF	TGTGCCAGCAGCTTCTCAGGGAATAGGGATACGCAGTATTTT
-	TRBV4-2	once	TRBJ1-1	CASSQVGSKNTEAFF	TGTGCCAGCAGCCAAGTGGGGAGTAAAAACACTGAAGCTTTCTTT
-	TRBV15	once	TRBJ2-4	CATSRDRLGGVDIQYF	TGTGCCACCAGCAGAGATAGGTTAGGCGGGGTAGACATTCAGTACTTC
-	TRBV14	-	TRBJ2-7	CASSHVSAYEQYF	TGTGCCAGCAGCCACGTCAGCGCCTACGAGCAGTACTTC
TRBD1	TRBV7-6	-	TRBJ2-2	CASSNRQGWDTGELFF	TGTGCCAGCAGCAATCGACAGGGCTGGGACACCGGGGAGCTGTTTTTT
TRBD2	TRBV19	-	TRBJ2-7	CASSITPSGSYEQYF	TGTGCCAGTAGTATAACCCCTAGCGGGAGCTACGAGCAGTACTTC
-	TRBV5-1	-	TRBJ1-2	CASSLNARPLLGYTF	TGCGCCAGCAGCTTGAACGCGCGTCCCCTCCTTGGCTACACCTTC
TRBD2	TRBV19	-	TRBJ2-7	CASSRAGRANEQYF	TGTGCCAGTAGTCGCGCGGGGAGGGCCAATGAGCAGTACTTC
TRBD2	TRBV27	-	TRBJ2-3	CASSLSGFGRNSDTQYF	TGTGCCAGCAGCCTTAGCGGTTTCGGGAGGAACTCAGATACGCAGTATTTT
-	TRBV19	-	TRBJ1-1	CASRAGMTEAFF	TGTGCCAGTAGGGCAGGGATGACTGAAGCTTTCTTT
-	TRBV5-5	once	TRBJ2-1	CASSLSGNNEQFF	TGTGCCAGCAGCTTGTCCGGGAACAATGAGCAGTTCTTC
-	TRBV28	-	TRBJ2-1	CASSLWGRRTDYNEQFF	TGTGCCAGCAGTTTATGGGGTAGGAGGACAGACTACAATGAGCAGTTCTTC
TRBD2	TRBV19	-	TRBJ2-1	CASSISGLAGVMNEQFF	TGTGCCAGTAGTATATCGGGACTAGCGGGAGTAATGAATGAGCAGTTCTTC
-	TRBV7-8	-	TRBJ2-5	CASSLFRDQETQYF	TGTGCCAGCAGCTTGTTCAGGGATCAAGAGACCCAGTACTTC
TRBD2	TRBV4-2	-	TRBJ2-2	CASSQDLAGNTGELFF	TGTGCCAGCAGCCAAGATCTAGCGGGCAACACCGGGGAGCTGTTTTTT
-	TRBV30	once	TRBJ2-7	CAWCRDSGYEQYF	TGTGCCTGGTGCCGGGACTCAGGTTACGAGCAGTACTTC
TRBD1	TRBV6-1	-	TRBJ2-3	CASSEQGAYTQYF	TGTGCCAGCAGTGAACAGGGGGCATATACGCAGTATTTT
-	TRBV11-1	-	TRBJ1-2	CASSALMGGYTF	TGTGCCAGCAGCGCATTAATGGGCGGCTACACCTTC
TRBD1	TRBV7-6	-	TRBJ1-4	CASRDRDNEKLFF	TGTGCCAGCAGGGACAGGGATAATGAAAAACTGTTTTTT
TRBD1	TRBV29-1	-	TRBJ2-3	CSSNTGTDTDTQYF	TGCAGCTCTAATACCGGGACAGACACAGATACGCAGTATTTT
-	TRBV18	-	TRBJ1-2	CASSPLTRGIGGYTF	TGTGCCAGCTCACCTCTCACCCGGGGGATTGGTGGCTACACCTTC
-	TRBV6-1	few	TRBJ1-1	CASLPQGWGTEAFF	TGTGCCAGCTTACCCCAGGGGTGGGGCACTGAAGCTTTCTTT
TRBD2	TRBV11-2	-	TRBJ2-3	CASSLRRLAGGSTDTQYF	TGTGCCAGCAGCCTCCGCAGACTAGCGGGAGGGAGCACAGATACGCAGTATTTT
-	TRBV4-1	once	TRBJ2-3	CASSQDNLSGGSTDTQYF	TGCGCCAGCAGCCAAGATAATCTAAGCGGAGGAAGCACAGATACGCAGTATTTT
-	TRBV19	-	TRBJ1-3	CASSQGLSGNTIYF	TGTGCCAGTAGTCAGGGGCTCTCTGGAAACACCATATATTTT
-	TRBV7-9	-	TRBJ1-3	CASSWEEGAPLHSGNTIYF	TGTGCCAGCAGCTGGGAGGAAGGGGCCCCTCTCCACTCTGGAAACACCATATATTTT
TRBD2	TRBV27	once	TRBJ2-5	CASSFSLAGGPGETQYF	TGTGCCAGCAGTTTTAGTTTAGCGGGGGGGCCTGGGGAGACCCAGTACTTC
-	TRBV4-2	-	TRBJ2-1	CASSPTGTSQNNEQFF	TGTGCCAGCAGCCCGACAGGGACTTCCCAAAACAATGAGCAGTTCTTC
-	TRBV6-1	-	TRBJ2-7	CASSEAGGTVYEQYF	TGTGCCAGCAGTGAAGCAGGGGGGACAGTTTACGAGCAGTACTTC
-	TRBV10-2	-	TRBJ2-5	CASKVSGARETQYF	TGCGCCAGCAAGGTATCAGGGGCCCGGGAGACCCAGTACTTC
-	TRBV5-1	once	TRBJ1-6	CASSLEPAGSNSPLHF	TGCGCCAGCAGCCTAGAACCCGCAGGGTCTAATTCACCCCTCCACTTT
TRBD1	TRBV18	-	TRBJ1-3	CASSPSLTGKRNTIYF	TGTGCCAGCTCACCAAGTTTGACAGGGAAGCGAAACACCATATATTTT
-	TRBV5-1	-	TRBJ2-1	CASSPRGSGKGYNEQFF	TGCGCCAGCAGCCCTCGGGGTAGCGGTAAAGGATACAATGAGCAGTTCTTC
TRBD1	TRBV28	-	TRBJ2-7	CASSSSPFLGTALYEQYF	TGTGCCAGCAGTTCGTCTCCCTTTCTCGGGACAGCCCTCTACGAGCAGTACTTC
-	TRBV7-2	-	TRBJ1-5	CASSLGGGRQPQHF	TGTGCCAGCAGCTTAGGGGGGGGCAGGCAGCCCCAGCATTTT
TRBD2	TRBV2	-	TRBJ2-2	CASSEALAVTGELFF	TGTGCCAGCAGTGAAGCCCTAGCGGTCACCGGGGAGCTGTTTTTT
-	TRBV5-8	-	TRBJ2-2	CASSLGQVNTGELFF	TGTGCCAGCAGCTTGGGACAGGTGAACACCGGGGAGCTGTTTTTT
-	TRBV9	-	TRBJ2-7	CASSVAQKDYEQYF	TGTGCCAGCAGCGTAGCACAGAAAGACTACGAGCAGTACTTC
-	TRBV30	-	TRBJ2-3	CAWSVVWEKGTDTQYF	TGTGCCTGGAGTGTTGTGTGGGAGAAAGGCACAGATACGCAGTATTTT
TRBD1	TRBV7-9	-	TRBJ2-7	CASSLVGDRAYEQYF	TGTGCCAGCAGCTTAGTGGGGGACAGAGCCTACGAGCAGTACTTC
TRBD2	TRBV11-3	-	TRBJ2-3	CASSTGLAGGFTDTQYF	TGTGCCAGCAGCACCGGACTAGCGGGAGGTTTCACAGATACGCAGTATTTT
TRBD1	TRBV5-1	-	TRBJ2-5	CASRTGQETQYF	TGCGCCAGCAGGACAGGGCAAGAGACCCAGTACTTC
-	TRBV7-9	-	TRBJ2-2	CASSLASGNTGELFF	TGTGCCAGCAGCTTAGCTAGCGGGAACACCGGGGAGCTGTTTTTT
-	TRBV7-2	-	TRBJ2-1	CASSGGGGSYNEQFF	TGTGCCAGCAGCGGGGGAGGGGGATCTTACAATGAGCAGTTCTTC
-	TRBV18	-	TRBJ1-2	CASSPTGFGYTF	TGTGCCAGCTCCCCTACAGGGTTCGGCTACACCTTC
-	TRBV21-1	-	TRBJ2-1	CASSRALKNRGRVTDQPNEQFF	TGTGCCAGCAGCAGGGCCCTTAAGAACAGGGGGCGAGTAACCGACCAACCGAATGAGCAGTTCTTC
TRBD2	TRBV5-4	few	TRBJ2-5	CASSLGRAGGGETQYF	TGTGCCAGCAGCTTGGGGCGTGCGGGAGGGGGAGAGACCCAGTACTTC
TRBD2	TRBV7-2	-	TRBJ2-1	CASSIRRTSDYNEQFF	TGTGCCAGCAGCATACGCCGGACTAGCGATTACAATGAGCAGTTCTTC
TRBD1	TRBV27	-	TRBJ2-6	CASRSWGTGDSGANVLTF	TGTGCCAGCAGATCCTGGGGGACAGGGGATTCCGGGGCCAACGTCCTGACTTTC
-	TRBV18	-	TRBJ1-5	CASSPDRWGNQPQHF	TGTGCCAGCTCACCAGACAGGTGGGGCAATCAGCCCCAGCATTTT
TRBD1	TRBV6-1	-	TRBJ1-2	CASSEGTGMYGYTF	TGTGCCAGCAGTGAAGGGACAGGGATGTATGGCTACACCTTC